This T cell receptor beta chain was captured in a study of blood T cell repertoires in COVID-19. Across the whole study: The origin of the acute and convalescent COVID-19 samples was the United States, Italy and Spain.

Clones were read by immunoSEQ multiplex PCR, and TCRdb kept only the in-frame ones, dropping some. In the table there are about 300,000 clones, more than 70% of which are singletons. The receptor's source is a woman aged 50 to 65 with acute or convalescent COVID-19. Sequencing was done on a sample of peripheral blood.

CDR3: CATSDGLAGDNNEQFF. In nucleotides, the CDR3 is TGTGCCACCAGTGACGGACTAGCGGGGGACAATAATGAGCAGTTCTTC. This chain uses TRBV24-1 with TRBJ2-1; 13 nucleotides agree with TRBD2. The germline gives CDR1 KGHDR, CDR2 SFDVKD. The J segment lost 7 bases and the V segment lost 4 bases, leaving 6 bases of the junction unmatched. The CDR3 has 16 amino acids.